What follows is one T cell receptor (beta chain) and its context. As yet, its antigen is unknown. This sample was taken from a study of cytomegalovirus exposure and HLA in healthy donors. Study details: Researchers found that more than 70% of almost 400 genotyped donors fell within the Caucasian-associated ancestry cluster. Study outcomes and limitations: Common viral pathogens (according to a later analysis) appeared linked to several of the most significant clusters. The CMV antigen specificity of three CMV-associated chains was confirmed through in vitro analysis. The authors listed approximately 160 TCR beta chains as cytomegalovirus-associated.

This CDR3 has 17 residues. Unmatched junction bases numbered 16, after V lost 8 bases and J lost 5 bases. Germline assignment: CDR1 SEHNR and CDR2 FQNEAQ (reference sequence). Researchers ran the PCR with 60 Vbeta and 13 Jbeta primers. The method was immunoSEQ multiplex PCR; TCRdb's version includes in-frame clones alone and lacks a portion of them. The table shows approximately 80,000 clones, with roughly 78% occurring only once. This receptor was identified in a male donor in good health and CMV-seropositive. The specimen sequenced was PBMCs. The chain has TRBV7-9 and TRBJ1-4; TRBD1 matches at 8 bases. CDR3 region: CASGFLPGGSRNEKLFF. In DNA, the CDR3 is TGTGCCAGCGGGTTTTTGCCAGGGGGCTCGCGGAATGAAAAACTGTTTTTT.